This T cell receptor beta chain is from a study of high-grade serous ovarian cancer treatment subgroups. Study context: Each sample yielded on average approximately 7,700 unique TCR beta rearrangements from over 12,000 reads.

Sequencing used immunoSEQ multiplex PCR; TCRdb keeps in-frame clones, though not all of them. This sample yields some 4,200 clones, of which less than 80% are seen a single time; roughly 8% belongs to the top ten. The CDR3 covers 15 residues. Trimming removed 7 bases from V and 8 bases from J; junction bases left unmatched: 12. The germline CDR1 and CDR2 sequences are MNHNS and SASEGT. General study findings and limits: Higher neoantigen levels went with greater TCR clonal relatedness. Different patients shared almost no repertoire; same-patient tumors shared about 0.1 to 0.8. These tumor repertoires lack spatial information from bulk sequencing.

For this clone: The antigen is undetermined.

Tumor samples were taken before definitive surgery or chemotherapy. This receptor was taken from a human donor with high-grade serous ovarian cancer. The specimen sequenced was tumor tissue. The chain uses TRBV6-1 and TRBJ2-1; 9 bases agree with TRBD1. CDR3: CASIIQGAGSDEQFF. CDR3 sequence (DNA): TGTGCCAGCATTATACAGGGGGCGGGCAGCGATGAGCAGTTCTTC.